This is a list of T cell receptor beta chains from one sample in a study of blood T cell repertoires in COVID-19. TCRdb keeps only in-frame clones here, not all; method: immunoSEQ multiplex PCR. The sample consists of some 170,000 clones, roughly 87% of them appearing once. The source material was peripheral blood. Every receptor here comes from a woman aged 45 to 65 with acute or convalescent COVID-19. CDR3s leave out the opening cysteine and the closing phenylalanine or tryptophan. The order of the fields is CDR3 protein, V gene, J gene.

CDR3 protein: SPRRNTEAF
V gene: TRBV20-1
J gene: TRBJ1-1

CDR3 protein: ASSLVTGNTEAF
V gene: TRBV7-8
J gene: TRBJ1-1

CDR3 protein: ASTPPGPLSQETQY
V gene: TRBV19
J gene: TRBJ2-5

CDR3 protein: ATSRDLAGQGYEQY
V gene: TRBV15
J gene: TRBJ2-7

CDR3 protein: ASSPVTYEQY
V gene: TRBV11-2
J gene: TRBJ2-7

CDR3 protein: ASSSGNSNSPLH
V gene: TRBV11-2
J gene: TRBJ1-6

CDR3 protein: ASSLGLDVTDTQY
V gene: TRBV7-9
J gene: TRBJ2-3

CDR3 protein: ASSYSGVGETQY
V gene: TRBV6-6
J gene: TRBJ2-5

CDR3 protein: ATSDSRGSGANVLT
V gene: TRBV24-1
J gene: TRBJ2-6

CDR3 protein: ATSRDGHQGETQY
V gene: TRBV15
J gene: TRBJ2-5

CDR3 protein: ASSDDRPSAQH
V gene: TRBV2
J gene: TRBJ1-5

CDR3 protein: ASSERHLYGYT
V gene: TRBV2
J gene: TRBJ1-2

CDR3 protein: ASSASRIFSNQPQH
V gene: TRBV6-1
J gene: TRBJ1-5

CDR3 protein: ASSGSGTGEDGYT
V gene: TRBV5-6
J gene: TRBJ1-2

CDR3 protein: ASSVGRGRSYNEQF
V gene: TRBV9
J gene: TRBJ2-1

CDR3 protein: ASSQRTVLNTEAF
V gene: TRBV3-1/TRBV3-2
J gene: TRBJ1-1

CDR3 protein: ASSSHGGPYEQY
V gene: TRBV19
J gene: TRBJ2-7

CDR3 protein: ASSQGSVNYGYT
V gene: TRBV3-1/TRBV3-2
J gene: TRBJ1-2

CDR3 protein: ASSPQAQETQY
V gene: TRBV18
J gene: TRBJ2-5

CDR3 protein: ASSTQGAGYNEQF
V gene: TRBV19
J gene: TRBJ2-1

CDR3 protein: ATSREGEGRNEQF
V gene: TRBV15
J gene: TRBJ2-1

CDR3 protein: ASSLGQGYRSPLH
V gene: TRBV7-6
J gene: TRBJ1-6

CDR3 protein: ASSLDRGTEAF
V gene: TRBV12-3/TRBV12-4
J gene: TRBJ1-1

CDR3 protein: ASSRGRADNEQF
V gene: TRBV7-9
J gene: TRBJ2-1

CDR3 protein: ASSLLPDRADTQY
V gene: TRBV5-6
J gene: TRBJ2-3

CDR3 protein: ASSLGTGMSTDTQY
V gene: TRBV7-2
J gene: TRBJ2-3